This T cell receptor (beta chain) was obtained from a study of siplizumab effects on memory and regulatory T cells. From germline, CDR1 is MNHEY and CDR2 SMNVEV (reference sequence). This CDR3 region has 13 residues. V lost 5 bases and J lost 4, with 12 bases in between. Only one count was recorded for this clone. Roughly 10^5 TCR templates underwent assay in each sample. TCRdb keeps only in-frame clones here, not all; method: immunoSEQ multiplex PCR. The sample contains some 56,000 clones, around 98% of which appear only once. The rearrangement links TRBV27 to TRBJ2-7; D ambiguous. The sample consisted of naive CD8+ T cells sorted from blood. The receptor comes from a human donor in good health. The CDR3 region has the DNA TGTGCCAGCAGTCGTATCGATCCTTACGAGCAGTACTTC. It encodes CASSRIDPYEQYF.